What follows are 13 T cell receptor beta chains derived from one specimen sequenced in a study of T cell responses to AZD1222 COVID-19 vaccine. Using immunoSEQ multiplex PCR, the repertoire was profiled, and TCRdb retains in-frame clones only, with some absent. Seen here are approximately 80,000 clones, around 90% observed once, and the top ten hold roughly 5.6%. The input for sequencing was peripheral blood, taken on day 0 of AZD1222 vaccination. The source is an adult in good health.

The chain joins TRBV28 to TRBJ2-7; tentative D call: TRBD1 (6 bases). Trimming removed 1 base at V and 5 bases at J, with 9 bases between. Germline V lookup: CDR1 MDHEN, CDR2 SYDVKM. The CDR3 loop spans 13 amino acids. This chain's CDR3 is CASSLSGVDEQYF. The CDR3 region has the DNA TGTGCCAGCAGTTTATCAGGGGTCGACGAGCAGTACTTC.

The chain joins TRBV11-2 to TRBJ1-2, with 9 bases identical to TRBD1. Germline V gene lookup returns CDR1 SGHAT and CDR2 FQNNGV. V lost 0 bases and J lost 4; bases outside the gene matches: 6. CDR3 size: 16 residues. CDR3 sequence reads: CASSLDRGTGIYGYTF. CDR3 nucleotide sequence: TGTGCCAGCAGCTTAGATCGTGGGACAGGGATCTATGGCTACACCTTC.

The chain recombines TRBV15 with TRBJ1-4; no definite D call. The germline V gene encodes CDR1 LNHNV and CDR2 YYDKDF (reference sequence). V dropped 1 base and J dropped 7 bases, with 13 bases sitting between them. The CDR3 is 15 residues long. The CDR3 bases are TGTGCCACCAGCAGAGCTAACAGCCAAGGTGAAAAACTGTTTTTT. Translated: CATSRANSQGEKLFF.

This clone showed up just once. This sequence joins TRBV15 and TRBJ2-7; no definite D call. Germline CDR1 is LNHNV and CDR2 is YYDKDF (reference sequence). V was shortened by 1 base and J by 6 bases, with 13 bases between the two germline ends. The CDR3 has 14 amino acids. The CDR3 bases are TGTGCCACCAGCAGAGGGGGTACCGCCGCCGAGCAGTACTTC. Its translation is CATSRGGTAAEQYF.

The chain links TRBV7-7 to TRBJ1-1; D ambiguous. The germline CDR1 and CDR2 sequences are SSHAT and FNYEAQ (reference sequence). The CDR3 loop spans 13 amino acids. V was shortened by 5 bases and J by 0 bases, with 7 bases between the two germline ends. CDR3 nucleotide sequence: TGTGCCAGCAGCCAGAGTGTGAACACTGAAGCTTTCTTT. Protein product: CASSQSVNTEAFF.

The rearrangement joins TRBV11-1 to TRBJ2-1; perhaps TRBD2 as D (5 bases). Germline loops: CDR1 SGHAT, CDR2 FQDESV (reference sequence). CDR3 size: 15 residues. V lost 2 bases and J 4 bases, leaving 12 bases between the germline ends. CDR3 DNA: TGTGCCAGCAGCTTACGACTAACAAGTTACAATGAGCAGTTCTTC. It codes for CASSLRLTSYNEQFF.

The chain employs TRBV4-2 and TRBJ1-2; no clear D gene. Germline V gene data show CDR1 as LGHNA and CDR2 as YNFKEQ. The germline V and J ends were trimmed by 4 bases and 0 bases, with 9 bases remaining between them. This CDR3 is built from 14 residues. CDR3: CASSLATTNYGYTF. The CDR3 bases are TGTGCCAGCAGCCTTGCGACGACTAACTATGGCTACACCTTC.

CDR3 in amino acids: CASSRPPSGTSSGNTIYF. The CDR3 DNA is TGTGCCAGCAGCCGCCCCCCCTCGGGGACTAGCTCTGGAAACACCATATATTTT. J is TRBJ1-3 and V is TRBV3-1 (or the pseudogene TRBV3-2), with D possibly matching TRBD1 (5 bases). Germline V gene lookup returns CDR1 LGHDT and CDR2 YNNKEL (reference sequence). Trimming removed 4 bases from V and 0 bases from J, with 19 bases in between. This CDR3 comprises 18 residues.

The sample holds one count of this clone. J is TRBJ1-2 and V is TRBV12-3 or TRBV12-4; possible D gene TRBD1, 5 bases. The CDR3 sequence is 12 residues long. V was shortened by 3 bases and J by 7 bases, with 9 bases between the two germline ends. The CDR3 nucleotides are TGTGCCAGCAGTTTCGGGACTTTTGGCTACACCTTC. Its translation is CASSFGTFGYTF.

This chain links TRBV6-5 with TRBJ1-1, with D maybe TRBD1 (5 bases). V dropped 0 bases and J dropped 2 bases, with 10 bases sitting between them. The CDR3 spans 15 residues. Germline V gene lookup returns CDR1 MNHEY and CDR2 SVGAGI. The CDR3 here is CASSYSGGRNTEAFF. The CDR3 DNA follows: TGTGCCAGCAGTTACTCTGGGGGTAGAAACACTGAAGCTTTCTTT.

This clone was recorded only once. Here the CDR3 reads CASSESSSPYGYTF. As DNA, the CDR3 is TGCGCCAGCAGTGAGTCCTCGTCCCCATATGGCTACACCTTC. V gene TRBV10-1 combines with J gene TRBJ1-2; D uncertain. Germline V lookup: CDR1 WNHNN, CDR2 SYGVQD (reference sequence). The V and J ends lost 0 bases and 5 bases respectively, with 10 bases between them. The CDR3 consists of 14 residues.

DNA for the CDR3: TGTGCCACCACCCAAAGGGGGTCGGGAAACACCATATATTTT. This codes for CATTQRGSGNTIYF. The chain links TRBV11-2 to TRBJ1-3; weak D call: TRBD1 (6 bases). Trimming cost V 10 bases and J 4 bases, with 17 bases left between them. The CDR3 runs to 14 residues. The V gene's germline CDR1 is SGHAT and CDR2 FQNNGV.

The chain joins TRBV4-3 to TRBJ2-1; 9 bases align to TRBD1. The V gene's germline CDR1 is LGHNA and CDR2 YSLEER. Germline trimming cut 4 bases from V and 5 bases from J; bases unmatched to any gene: 6. The CDR3 contains 15 residues. DNA for the CDR3: TGCGCCAGCAGCCCCGGGACAGGGTCCAACAATGAGCAGTTCTTC. Translation: CASSPGTGSNNEQFF.